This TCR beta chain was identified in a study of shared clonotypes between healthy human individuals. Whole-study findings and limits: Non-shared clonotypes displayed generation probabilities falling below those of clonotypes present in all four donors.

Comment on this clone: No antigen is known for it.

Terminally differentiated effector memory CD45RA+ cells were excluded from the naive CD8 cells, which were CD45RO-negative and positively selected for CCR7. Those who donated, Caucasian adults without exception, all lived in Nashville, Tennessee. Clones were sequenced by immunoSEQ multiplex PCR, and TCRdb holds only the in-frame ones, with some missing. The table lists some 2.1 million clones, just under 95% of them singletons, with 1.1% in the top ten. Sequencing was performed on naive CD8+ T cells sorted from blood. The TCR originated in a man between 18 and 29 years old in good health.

For the CDR3, the DNA is TGCGCCAGCAGCCAAGTTACTATAGGGGCCGGGTCACCCCTCCACTTT. This translates into CASSQVTIGAGSPLHF. The chain uses TRBV4-3 and TRBJ1-6; D is possibly TRBD1 (5 bases). V gave up 1 base and J gave up 10 bases, with 17 bases separating them. The CDR3 runs 16 residues. Germline V gene sequence: CDR1 LGHNA, CDR2 YSLEER.